A single sample gave rise to the 16 T cell receptor beta chains below, sequenced in a study of human versus mouse CDR3 diversity and MHC coevolution. Data came from immunoSEQ multiplex PCR; TCRdb stores just in-frame clones and leaves some out. The sample has about 77,000 clones; around 93% are singletons. The source material was naive CD4+ T cells from blood. Subset defined: CD45RO-negative CD62L-positive naive CD4 T cells. These TCRs come from a person aged 30-69 years in good health.

The sample holds a few counts of this clone. V and J are TRBV10-1 and TRBJ1-1; D gene unclear. The length of the CDR3 is 15 residues. The V end was cut by 3 bases, the J end by 1 base, with 12 bases between. Germline V gene lookup returns CDR1 WNHNN and CDR2 SYGVQD (reference sequence). The CDR3 nucleotides read TGCGCCAGCAGTGATAGTTCTCGATCGAACACTGAAGCTTTCTTT. It is translated as CASSDSSRSNTEAFF.

This clone was found once. The chain links TRBV18 to TRBJ1-1; D uncertain. Trimming took off 0 bases at V and 2 bases at J, with 22 bases between the two ends. CDR3 length equals 19 residues. The germline CDR1 and CDR2 sequences are KGHSH and LQKENI. DNA of the CDR3: TGTGCCAGCTCACCACCTAATGCAGGAGGATCCTCAAGCAACACTGAAGCTTTCTTT. It encodes CASSPPNAGGSSSNTEAFF.

The chain joins TRBV9 to TRBJ2-7, with TRBD2 matching 10 bases. In germline, CDR1 is SGDLS, CDR2 YYNGEE. The J segment lost 1 base and the V segment lost 4 bases, leaving 5 bases of the junction unmatched. The CDR3 has 15 residues. CDR3 nucleotide sequence: TGTGCCAGCAGCCCAGGACTAGCGGAGTCCTACGAGCAGTACTTC. It encodes CASSPGLAESYEQYF.

The CDR3 loop is CASRKSTNQPQHF. In DNA, the CDR3 is TGTGCCAGCAGAAAGTCTACCAATCAGCCCCAGCATTTT. The gene calls are TRBV6-5 and TRBJ1-5; D is undetermined. This CDR3 spans 13 amino acids. Trimming took 6 bases from V and 3 from J, leaving 9 bases between them. Germline V CDR1 and CDR2: MNHEY, SVGAGI.

The chain links TRBV7-7 to TRBJ1-1, with D possibly being TRBD1 (5 bases). Germline V gene lookup returns CDR1 SSHAT and CDR2 FNYEAQ (reference sequence). V was clipped by 5 bases and J by 0 bases, with 16 bases between them. The CDR3 loop spans 16 amino acids. CDR3 region: CASSAIGRGLNTEAFF. Written as DNA, the CDR3 is TGTGCCAGCAGCGCTATAGGAAGGGGCCTGAACACTGAAGCTTTCTTT.

The gene calls are TRBV29-1 and TRBJ2-3, with TRBD2 as a possible D gene (6 bases). Per the germline V gene, CDR1 is SQVTM and CDR2 is ANQGSEA. Trimming cost V 3 bases and J 5 bases, with 9 bases left between them. The CDR3 is 12 residues long. The CDR3 DNA is TGCAGCGTTGACCGGGGGATAGATACGCAGTATTTT. Encoded protein: CSVDRGIDTQYF.

This chain connects TRBV5-1 to TRBJ2-4; perhaps TRBD2 as D (5 bases). The CDR3 is 10 residues long. Deletions cut 8 bases from V and 12 bases from J, with 12 bases between. Germline CDR1 is SGHRS and CDR2 is YFSETQ. In nucleotides, the CDR3 is TGCGCCAGAGCGTCGAGGGATCAGTACTTC. Its translation is CARASRDQYF.

The chain links TRBV10-3 to TRBJ2-7, with 9 nucleotides matching TRBD1. V dropped 5 bases and J dropped 7; count of bases not matched to a gene: 9. Germline V gives CDR1 ENHRY, CDR2 SYGVKD. The CDR3 has 14 residues. CDR3 amino acids: CAISLQGAGGEQYF. DNA for the CDR3: TGTGCCATCAGTCTACAGGGGGCAGGTGGGGAGCAGTACTTC.

The chain uses TRBV5-5 and TRBJ2-7; a weak D match, TRBD1 (6 bases). Germline V CDR1 and CDR2: SGHKS, YYEKEE (reference sequence). CDR3 length: 16 amino acids. Trimming removed 0 bases at V and 2 bases at J, with 15 bases between. The CDR3 spells CASSLAGTLSTYEQYF. The CDR3 DNA reads as TGTGCCAGCAGCTTGGCCGGGACACTGAGTACCTACGAGCAGTACTTC.

The gene calls are TRBV5-1 and TRBJ1-2, with D perhaps TRBD1 (5 bases). The CDR3 sequence is 15 residues long. The germline CDR1 and CDR2 sequences are SGHRS and YFSETQ. V lost 2 bases to trimming and J lost 4 bases, with 15 bases between them. The CDR3 here is CASSFGGYAFYGYTF. The CDR3 region has the DNA TGCGCCAGCAGCTTCGGGGGGTACGCATTCTATGGCTACACCTTC.

In its sample, this clone was seen once. The chain recombines TRBV10-3 with TRBJ2-7; perhaps TRBD1 as D (6 bases). The V end lost 6 bases, the J end lost 3 bases, and 15 bases lay between the germline ends. CDR1 is ENHRY and CDR2 is SYGVKD in the germline V gene. The CDR3 length is 14 residues. The CDR3 is CAISQARGFYEQYF. The CDR3 DNA is TGTGCCATCAGCCAGGCCAGGGGTTTCTACGAGCAGTACTTC.

V usage is TRBV9 and J usage is TRBJ2-3; TRBD2 aligns across 11 bases. This CDR3 is 17 amino acids long. CDR1 is SGDLS, CDR2 YYNGEE, per germline. V lost 1 base and J lost 0; bases outside the gene matches: 4. The CDR3, as DNA: TGTGCCAGCAGCGTATCGCCTAGCGGGGGGAGCACAGATACGCAGTATTTT. As protein: CASSVSPSGGSTDTQYF.

This chain joins TRBV6-5 and TRBJ1-2; possible D gene TRBD1, 6 bases. The CDR3 runs to 13 residues. Germline CDR1 reads MNHEY; CDR2 reads SVGAGI. Trimming pared 8 bases from V and 4 bases from J, leaving 14 bases between. CDR3 sequence: CASGGPTAYGYTF. The CDR3 nucleotides are TGTGCCAGCGGGGGCCCGACAGCCTATGGCTACACCTTC.

The J gene is TRBJ2-1, the V gene TRBV11-2; D is possibly TRBD2 (5 bases). Trimming pared 5 bases from V and 8 bases from J, leaving 19 bases between. Germline-derived CDR1 and CDR2 are SGHAT and FQNNGV. The CDR3 totals 15 residues. CDR3 DNA: TGTGCCAGCAGCAACCGGACTGGGAAGGTCCATGAGCAGTTCTTC. Residues: CASSNRTGKVHEQFF.

In the case of this clone: The identical CDR3 is also encoded by other nucleotide sequences in the sample. This chain links TRBV2 with TRBJ2-2; D is possibly TRBD1 (5 bases). The germline V gene has CDR1 SNHLY and CDR2 FYNNEI. The CDR3 extends over 14 amino acids. The V end lost 2 bases, the J end lost 6 bases, and 10 bases lay between the germline ends. The CDR3 region is CASSERGSAGELFF. The DNA of the CDR3 is TGTGCCAGCAGTGAAAGGGGCTCGGCCGGGGAGCTGTTTTTT.

The DNA for the CDR3 is TGTGCCAGCTCACCCGGGTCCTATGGCTACACCTTC. This gives the protein CASSPGSYGYTF. The chain employs TRBV18 and TRBJ1-2; D is uncertain. The length of the CDR3 is 12 residues. Germline V gene sequence: CDR1 KGHSH, CDR2 LQKENI. Trimming cost V 3 bases and J 4 bases, with 6 bases left between them.